Listed below are T cell receptor beta chains from one sample, sequenced in a study of T-cell reconstitution after alpha-beta-depleted transplantation in children. MiXCR, run by TCRdb on the PCR reads, gives a single entry per CDR3 protein. This table has approximately 490,000 distinct CDR3 sequences, approximately 13% appearing once. Sequencing was performed on PBMCs from the stem cell graft donor, taken from the stem cell graft. The receptors were sampled from a human donor who donated a stem cell graft to a child with combined immunodeficiency. Each CDR3 is given without its conserved first and last residue. Fields, in order: V gene, J gene, CDR3 protein.

TRBV18,TRBJ2-7,ASSLYPPGEGYEQY
TRBV6-1,TRBJ2-3,ASSRTRGGPDTQY
TRBV10-3,TRBJ2-1,ATGGSYNEQF
TRBV10-3,TRBJ1-3,AISEPGQSNTIY
TRBV7-9,TRBJ2-3,ASSATSGGVWDTQY
TRBV11-2,TRBJ2-1,ASSSGQGAGNEQF
TRBV11-2,TRBJ1-2,ASSLAGSNGYT
TRBV4-1,TRBJ2-3,ASSPTSGKTDTQY
TRBV12-3/TRBV12-4,TRBJ1-5,ASSLQASNQPQH
TRBV4-3,TRBJ2-5,ASSRASGDRGGETQY
TRBV21-1,TRBJ2-7,ASSKGLGMARETYEQY
TRBV28,TRBJ2-7,ASSSFTGGRGYEQY
TRBV9,TRBJ2-7,ASSADTHSYEQY
TRBV27,TRBJ2-4,ASSPSGTGIPLEY
TRBV12-3/TRBV12-4,TRBJ2-7,ASSFYTSFSYEQY
TRBV20-1,TRBJ2-5,SANLASGPETQY
TRBV5-1,TRBJ2-7,ASSLYGDYEQY
TRBV15,TRBJ2-5,ATSREASGEETQY
TRBV7-2,TRBJ2-3,ASSSRGAGGSGTDTQY
TRBV12-3/TRBV12-4,TRBJ2-5,ASSLNPRLAVKETQY
TRBV12-3/TRBV12-4,TRBJ2-3,ASSNRRQVNTQY
TRBV30,TRBJ2-5,AWTKGQTQY
TRBV5-1,TRBJ2-6,ASSSDIGANVLT
TRBV27,TRBJ2-7,ASRGGIAGTYEQY
TRBV11-2,TRBJ2-7,ASSAMLGTASYEQY
TRBV20-1,TRBJ2-1,SAGPSLVDEQF
TRBV25-1,TRBJ1-2,ASSIGGNYGYT
TRBV7-9,TRBJ2-1,ARSDRGSNEQF
TRBV20-1,TRBJ2-1,SAPRELDYNEQF
TRBV7-2,TRBJ2-1,ASSPPGPIVEQF
TRBV5-1,TRBJ2-5,ASNDAGSQETQY
TRBV9,TRBJ1-4,ASAGQGNEKLF
TRBV6-2/TRBV6-3,TRBJ1-4,APQLGPDRGRDNEKLF
TRBV5-1,TRBJ1-1,ASSLGTQRAEAF
TRBV5-1,TRBJ1-6,ASSPRTGGLSPLH
TRBV27,TRBJ1-2,ASSPTLGGFYGYT
TRBV12-3/TRBV12-4,TRBJ1-2,ASSLHPAAGYT
TRBV12-3/TRBV12-4,TRBJ1-5,ASRTGGGNQPQH
TRBV27,TRBJ1-5,ASSLWVGQPQH
TRBV11-2,TRBJ1-4,ASSRQDTNEKLF
TRBV3-1,TRBJ1-5,ASSQDHRGGNQPQH
TRBV5-1,TRBJ1-4,ASSLQPSFATNEKLF
TRBV5-1,TRBJ2-7,ASSLDGYSYEQY
TRBV18,TRBJ2-5,ASSLASGWYQETQY
TRBV15,TRBJ2-7,ATSPGGSRLGEQY
TRBV5-6,TRBJ2-7,ASSLAISSGSYEQY
TRBV7-2,TRBJ2-7,ASSLPRLALSYEQY
TRBV30,TRBJ2-7,AWSAAPSREQY
TRBV9,TRBJ2-3,ASSGGTGEGGSQY
TRBV6-5,TRBJ1-3,ASSYSTIGGTIY
TRBV28,TRBJ2-3,ASSLHPGLHTDTQY
TRBV7-2,TRBJ2-7,ASSLEGYLGGEQY
TRBV3-1,TRBJ2-7,ASSDYGTGFSYEQY
TRBV29-1,TRBJ2-3,SVDQRVSTDTQY
TRBV12-3/TRBV12-4,TRBJ2-5,ASSLGLAGLRETQY